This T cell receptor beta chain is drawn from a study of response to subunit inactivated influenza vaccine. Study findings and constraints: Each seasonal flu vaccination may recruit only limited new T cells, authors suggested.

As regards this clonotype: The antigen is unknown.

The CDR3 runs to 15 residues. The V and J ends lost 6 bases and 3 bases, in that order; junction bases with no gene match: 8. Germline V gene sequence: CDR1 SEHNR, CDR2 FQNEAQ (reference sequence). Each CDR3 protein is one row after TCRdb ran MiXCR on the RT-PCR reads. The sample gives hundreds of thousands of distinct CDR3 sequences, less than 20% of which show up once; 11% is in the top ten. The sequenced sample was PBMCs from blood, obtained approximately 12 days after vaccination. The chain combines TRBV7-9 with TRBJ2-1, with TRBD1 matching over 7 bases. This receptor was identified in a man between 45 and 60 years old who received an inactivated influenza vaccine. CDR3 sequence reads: CASRNRQGSYNEQFF. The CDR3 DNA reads TGTGCCAGCAGGAATCGACAGGGAAGCTACAATGAGCAGTTCTTC.